The sequence of this T cell receptor beta chain was determined in a study of blood T cell repertoires in COVID-19. Study background: Samples taken during acute and convalescent COVID-19 were collected in the United States, Italy and Spain. T cells, B-cell-depleted T cells, or PBMCs provided the cDNA or gDNA that served as material.

Trimming stripped 1 base from V and 1 base from J, with 4 bases between. Per the germline V gene, CDR1 is PRHDT and CDR2 is FYEKMQ (reference sequence). The length of the CDR3 is 13 residues. As processed by the authors: Nucleated cell number was recorded as an estimate derived from reference gene primer amplification. Assay: immunoSEQ multiplex PCR; the TCRdb copy retains only in-frame clones and omits some. That table gives V, J and clone size, and the DNA gave D and trimming. The data hold around 270,000 clones, with more than 75% observed a single time. The specimen was peripheral blood. The rearrangement uses TRBV13 and TRBJ1-1; D not resolved. This receptor was obtained from a man aged 40-49 years who had recovered from COVID-19. CDR3 coding DNA: TGTGCCAGCAGCTTAGTTAGGAACACTGAAGCTTTCTTT. Amino acid sequence: CASSLVRNTEAFF.